This T cell receptor beta chain was documented in a study of blood T cells in healthy people across ages. Study observations and caveats: It was found that TCR beta diversity correlated strongly with the percentage of naive T cells.

The table lists this clonotype with a few counts. Its antigen is not known. For the second PCR, which ran for 7 to 11 cycles, a sample-barcoded 5' primer and a J-beta primer mix were used. TCRdb reanalysed the 5' RACE reads using MiXCR and keeps one entry per CDR3 protein. This sample has roughly 1,500,000 distinct CDR3 sequences; roughly a third occur once, and the top ten carry about 11%. Trimming removed 5 bases from V and 8 bases from J; junction bases left unmatched: 9. The CDR3 is 15 amino acids. This sequence originates from a woman aged 25 to 45 in good health. Sequences were obtained from blood. V gene TRBV12-3 or TRBV12-4 combines with J gene TRBJ2-1; 10 bases map to TRBD2. CDR3 nucleotide sequence: TGTGCCAGCAGTAAGCTAAGCGGGAGGGAGGATGAGCAGTTCTTC. This translates into CASSKLSGREDEQFF.